The 20 T cell receptor beta chains presented below share a single source sample, sequenced in a study of shared clonotypes between healthy human individuals. Clones were sequenced by immunoSEQ multiplex PCR, and TCRdb holds only the in-frame ones, with some missing. The sample has roughly 640,000 clones; more than 95% are singletons. Sequencing was performed on naive CD4+ T cells sorted from blood. Noted subset: CD45RA+ positively selected. These receptors were obtained from a young woman in good health.

CDR3 DNA: TGCGCCAGCAGCCAAGAACAGGGGATTGAAGCTTTCTTT. The encoded protein is CASSQEQGIEAFF. V and J are TRBV4-1 and TRBJ1-1; 7 nucleotides match TRBD1. Losses at the gene ends were 0 bases for V and 7 bases for J; bases not matched to a gene: 2. Germline loops: CDR1 MGHRA, CDR2 YSYEKL. The CDR3 contains 13 residues.

The CDR3 sequence is CSVERVEDTEAFF. The CDR3 coding sequence is TGCAGCGTTGAAAGGGTCGAGGACACTGAAGCTTTCTTT. This chain uses TRBV29-1 with TRBJ1-1; D ambiguous. The ends were cut back, 2 bases at V and 3 bases at J, with 10 bases in the middle. Germline assignment: CDR1 SQVTM and CDR2 ANQGSEA. CDR3 length: 13 amino acids.

With respect to this clone: Additional DNA sequences in this sample encode the identical CDR3. The chain has TRBV18 and TRBJ2-3; no reliable D call. The CDR3 is 15 residues long. CDR1 KGHSH and CDR2 LQKENI come from the germline V gene. V lost 2 bases and J lost 0, with 9 bases in between. CDR3 loop: CASSPNGDSTDTQYF. The CDR3 DNA is TGTGCCAGCTCACCAAATGGAGATAGCACAGATACGCAGTATTTT. The full variable domain, completed using reference TRBV18 and TRBJ2-3, is NAGVMQNPRHLVRRRGQEARLRCSPMKGHSHVYWYRQLPEEGLKFMVYLQKENIIDESGMPKERFSAEFPKEGPSILRIQQVVRGDSAAYFCASSPNGDSTDTQYFGPGTRLTVL.

The genes are TRBV30 and TRBJ1-1; tentatively, D is TRBD1 (6 bases). The CDR3 runs 14 residues. CDR1 is GTSNPN, CDR2 SVGIG, per germline (reference sequence). The V end lost 2 bases, the J end lost 0 bases, and 10 bases lay between the germline ends. The CDR3: CAWSRTGMNTEAFF. The CDR3, as DNA: TGTGCCTGGAGTCGAACAGGGATGAACACTGAAGCTTTCTTT.

J is TRBJ2-5 and V is TRBV7-2; either TRBD1 or TRBD2 may supply D (6 bases each). From germline, CDR1 is SGHTA and CDR2 FQGNSA. V lost 5 bases and J 6 bases, leaving 16 bases between the germline ends. This CDR3 contains 14 residues. DNA of the CDR3: TGTGCCAGCAGCCCTCGAAGGGGGGAGAAGACCCAGTACTTC. Encoded protein: CASSPRRGEKTQYF.

This clone was picked up one time. Here the CDR3 DNA reads TGTGCCAGCAGCTTTGGGACAGGGCAAGAGACCCAGTACTTC. As protein: CASSFGTGQETQYF. The chain carries TRBV7-9 and TRBJ2-5; TRBD1 aligns across 9 bases. The CDR3 totals 14 residues. The V segment lost 3 bases and the J segment 2 bases; nucleotides outside the gene matches: 1. CDR1 is SEHNR, CDR2 FQNEAQ, per germline (reference sequence).

This chain links TRBV5-8 with TRBJ2-7; no clear D. V lost 1 base and J lost 6, with 11 bases in between. CDR1 and CDR2 from the germline V gene are SGHTS and YDEGEE. The CDR3 runs to 13 residues. The CDR3 DNA reads as TGTGCCAGCAGCTTGTGGAGCGAGATCGAGCAGTACTTC. Residues: CASSLWSEIEQYF.

V gene TRBV5-1 combines with J gene TRBJ1-1, with D perhaps TRBD1 (5 bases). V lost 4 bases and J 0 bases, leaving 13 bases between the germline ends. The CDR3 runs to 15 residues. CDR1 is SGHRS and CDR2 is YFSETQ in the germline V gene. The DNA of the CDR3 is TGCGCCAGCAGCGCTGACAGCCCAATGAACACTGAAGCTTTCTTT. Translation gives CASSADSPMNTEAFF.

This chain joins TRBV28 and TRBJ1-2; D might be TRBD1 (5 bases). The V gene's germline CDR1 is MDHEN and CDR2 SYDVKM. CDR3 length equals 13 residues. V lost 2 bases and J 8 bases, leaving 12 bases between the germline ends. In DNA, the CDR3 is TGTGCCAGCAGTTTAAGGTGGGAGGGGGGCTACACCTTC. Translation: CASSLRWEGGYTF.

The rearrangement links TRBV4-1 to TRBJ2-1; no reliable D call. The CDR3 extends over 19 amino acids. From germline, CDR1 is MGHRA and CDR2 YSYEKL. Between the trimmed V and J ends, which lost 0 bases and 2 bases, there was a span of 20 bases. CDR3 region: CASSQEGKNTFSTYNEQFF. In DNA form, the CDR3 reads TGCGCCAGCAGCCAAGAGGGCAAAAACACCTTTTCCACCTACAATGAGCAGTTCTTC.

This clone was recorded a few times. J is TRBJ2-7 and V is TRBV6-1; TRBD1 matches 8 bases. Germline values: CDR1 MNHNS, CDR2 SASEGT. V gave up 7 bases and J gave up 3 bases; unmatched junction bases: 2. The CDR3 contains 12 residues. The CDR3 loop reads CASTGQDYEQYF. CDR3 nucleotide sequence: TGTGCCAGCACGGGACAGGACTACGAGCAGTACTTC.

This clone was found once. V usage is TRBV28 and J usage is TRBJ2-2; D gene ambiguous. Trimming left V 3 bases short and J 5 bases short, with 7 bases between. The CDR3 spans 13 residues. Germline CDR1 MDHEN, CDR2 SYDVKM. In DNA, the CDR3 is TGTGCCAGCAGTTTTAGGTATACCGGGGAGCTGTTTTTT. Translated: CASSFRYTGELFF. The entire variable domain, with the rest obtained from reference TRBV28 and TRBJ2-2, is as follows: DVKVTQSSRYLVKRTGEKVFLECVQDMDHENMFWYRQDPGLGLRLIYFSYDVKMKEKGDIPEGYSVSREKKERFSLILESASTNQTSMYLCASSFRYTGELFFGEGSRLTVL.

The chain carries TRBV9 and TRBJ1-1, with 9 bases identical to TRBD1. V shed 2 bases and J 2 bases; nucleotides not matched to a gene: 4. The CDR3 sequence is 15 residues long. The V gene's germline CDR1 is SGDLS and CDR2 YYNGEE. CDR3 DNA: TGTGCCAGCAGCGTTACGGGACAGGGTAACACTGAAGCTTTCTTT. Translated, it gives CASSVTGQGNTEAFF.

The chain couples TRBV6-5 to TRBJ1-1, with D uncertain. Germline assignment: CDR1 MNHEY and CDR2 SVGAGI. The CDR3 consists of 15 residues. V gave up 0 bases and J gave up 0 bases, with 8 bases separating them. This CDR3 reads CASSYSGRMNTEAFF. CDR3 bases: TGTGCCAGCAGTTACTCTGGCAGAATGAACACTGAAGCTTTCTTT.

CDR3 nucleotide sequence: TGTGCCAGATCGACAGGGGTTGAAGAGACCCAGTACTTC. Encoded protein: CARSTGVEETQYF. The chain combines TRBV2 with TRBJ2-5, with TRBD1 matching over 8 bases. Unmatched junction bases numbered 6, after V lost 9 bases and J lost 3 bases. This CDR3 is 13 amino acids long. Germline V gene lookup returns CDR1 SNHLY and CDR2 FYNNEI.

The CDR3 spells CASSLAGGSGTDTQYF. The DNA of the CDR3 is TGCGCCAGCAGTTTAGCGGGAGGGTCTGGCACAGATACGCAGTATTTT. The chain joins TRBV10-2 to TRBJ2-3, with 11 bases that match TRBD2. The CDR3 has 16 amino acids. The trim removed 5 bases at V and 1 base at J, leaving 5 bases unmatched. Per germline, CDR1 WSHSY and CDR2 SAAADI.

Points on this clone: This sample includes further DNA sequences coding for the same CDR3. The rearrangement uses TRBV6-1 and TRBJ2-5, with 10 nucleotides matching TRBD2. Trimming took 2 bases from V and 4 from J; bases not matched to a gene: 4. Germline CDR1 and CDR2: MNHNS and SASEGT. The CDR3 contains 15 residues. CDR3 sequence (DNA): TGTGCCAGCAGTGAATCAGGGACTAGCGTAGAGACCCAGTACTTC. The encoded protein is CASSESGTSVETQYF.

The genes are TRBV6-1 and TRBJ1-5, with 9 bases aligning to TRBD1. Per germline, CDR1 MNHNS and CDR2 SASEGT. This CDR3 comprises 15 residues. The V segment lost 2 bases and the J segment 6 bases; nucleotides outside the gene matches: 5. CDR3 sequence (DNA): TGTGCCAGCAGTGAACGGGACAGGGAGGTTCAGCCCCAGCATTTT. Translated, it gives CASSERDREVQPQHF.

This chain joins TRBV28 and TRBJ2-7; TRBD2 agrees at 7 bases. J was trimmed by 0 bases and V by 3 bases; bases with no gene match: 8. The CDR3 sequence is 16 residues long. In germline, CDR1 is MDHEN, CDR2 SYDVKM. The CDR3 spells CASSFRGRGNSYEQYF. Written as DNA, the CDR3 is TGTGCCAGCAGTTTTCGAGGGAGGGGCAACTCCTACGAGCAGTACTTC. Filled out from reference TRBV28 and TRBJ2-7, the complete variable domain reads DVKVTQSSRYLVKRTGEKVFLECVQDMDHENMFWYRQDPGLGLRLIYFSYDVKMKEKGDIPEGYSVSREKKERFSLILESASTNQTSMYLCASSFRGRGNSYEQYFGPGTRLTVT.

The chain links TRBV27 to TRBJ1-4, with 9 nucleotides matching TRBD1. The germline CDR1 and CDR2 sequences are MNHEY and SMNVEV (reference sequence). The CDR3 loop spans 14 amino acids. The J segment lost 14 bases and the V segment lost 5 bases, leaving 12 bases of the junction unmatched. The CDR3 loop reads CASSPIFRDRDLFF. CDR3 DNA: TGTGCCAGCAGTCCCATCTTCCGGGACAGGGATCTGTTTTTT. Using reference TRBV27 and TRBJ1-4 for the parts outside the CDR3, the full variable domain is EAQVTQNPRYLITVTGKKLTVTCSQNMNHEYMSWYRQDPGLGLRQIYYSMNVEVTDKGDVPEGYKVSRKEKRNFPLILESPSPNQTSLYFCASSPIFRDRDLFFGSGTQLSVL.